This is a list of T cell receptor beta chains from one sample in a study of blood T cell repertoires in COVID-19. Measured with immunoSEQ multiplex PCR; TCRdb has only the in-frame clones, and not every one. The data contain approximately 140,000 clones, about 83% of them singletons. The sample consisted of peripheral blood. Receptors originate from a human donor in a cohort sampled during active COVID-19. CDR3s include the opening cysteine and the closing phenylalanine or tryptophan. D genes are given only for firm matches. Not every row has a clone size; where given, it reads once, few, many or a size class.

V gene	D gene	clone size	J gene	CDR3 protein	CDR3 DNA
TRBV14	TRBD2	few	TRBJ2-7	CASSQGQGRASGMTYEQYF	TGTGCCAGCAGCCAAGGACAGGGAAGGGCTAGCGGGATGACCTACGAGCAGTACTTC
TRBV6-5	NA	NA	TRBJ2-7	CASREHTRTGSEQYF	TGTGCCAGCAGGGAGCATACCCGTACGGGGTCCGAGCAGTACTTC
TRBV2	NA	NA	TRBJ2-1	CASSEEQGREQFF	TGTGCCAGCAGTGAAGAACAGGGTCGGGAGCAGTTCTTC
TRBV2	TRBD1	NA	TRBJ1-6	CATAGQGGLSSPLHF	TGTGCCACCGCGGGACAGGGTGGGTTGAGTTCACCCCTCCACTTT
TRBV27	TRBD1	NA	TRBJ1-2	CASTGQGAKGYTF	TGTGCCAGCACCGGACAGGGGGCGAAGGGCTACACCTTC
TRBV18	NA	NA	TRBJ2-3	CASSPRAPGRTDTQYF	TGTGCCAGCTCACCACGGGCGCCAGGGCGCACAGATACGCAGTATTTT
TRBV6-2/TRBV6-3	TRBD2	NA	TRBJ2-7	CASSSATSGSAYEQYF	TGTGCCAGCAGTTCCGCGACTAGCGGGAGCGCCTACGAGCAGTACTTC
TRBV7-2	TRBD1	NA	TRBJ1-5	CASSPGQGYNQPQHF	TGTGCCAGCAGCCCTGGACAGGGATACAATCAGCCCCAGCATTTT
TRBV11-3	TRBD2	once	TRBJ2-3	CASSLAGGPDTQYF	TGTGCCAGCAGCTTGGCGGGAGGGCCAGATACGCAGTATTTT
TRBV11-2	NA	NA	TRBJ2-5	CASSLQQETQYF	TGTGCCAGCAGCCTCCAGCAAGAGACCCAGTACTTC
TRBV18	TRBD2	NA	TRBJ2-2	CASSPRERESTGELFF	TGTGCCAGCTCACCACGCGAGCGGGAGAGCACCGGGGAGCTGTTTTTT
TRBV19	NA	NA	TRBJ2-1	CASSSRGQDEQFF	TGTGCCAGTAGTTCGCGGGGTCAGGATGAGCAGTTCTTC
TRBV7-3	TRBD1	few	TRBJ2-2	CASSLTGQRGSGELFF	TGTGCCAGCAGCTTAACGGGACAGAGAGGATCCGGGGAGCTGTTTTTT
TRBV5-1	NA	many	TRBJ2-1	CASSLTTGSYNEQFF	TGCGCCAGCAGCTTGACCACGGGCTCCTACAATGAGCAGTTCTTC
TRBV29-1	NA	NA	TRBJ1-1	CSVTTWKQGGTEAFF	TGCAGCGTTACCACATGGAAGCAGGGTGGCACTGAAGCTTTCTTT
TRBV28	NA	NA	TRBJ2-1	CASSLFDNEQFF	TGTGCCAGCAGTTTATTCGACAATGAGCAGTTCTTC
TRBV12-3/TRBV12-4	NA	NA	TRBJ2-5	CASSFSSQETQYF	TGTGCCAGCAGTTTTAGTTCTCAAGAGACCCAGTACTTC
TRBV21-1	NA	NA	TRBJ2-3	CASSIQGPCTDTQYF	TGTGCCAGCAGCATACAGGGCCCCTGCACAGATACGCAGTATTTT
TRBV11-3	NA	NA	TRBJ2-2	CASSLGLNTGELFF	TGTGCCAGCAGCTTGGGGCTGAACACCGGGGAGCTGTTTTTT
TRBV7-2	NA	NA	TRBJ2-1	CASRPVRGENEQFF	TGTGCCAGCAGACCAGTCAGGGGCGAGAATGAGCAGTTCTTC
TRBV23-1	NA	NA	TRBJ2-5	CASTTIVQETQYF	TGCGCCAGCACTACTATAGTACAAGAGACCCAGTACTTC
TRBV10-3	NA	NA	TRBJ2-7	CAIWAGQLIYEQYF	TGTGCCATCTGGGCTGGACAGTTAATCTACGAGCAGTACTTC
TRBV7-9	NA	NA	TRBJ2-5	CASSLQRQRETQYF	TGTGCCAGCAGCCTCCAGCGGCAGCGAGAGACCCAGTACTTC
TRBV18	TRBD1	NA	TRBJ1-5	CASQAGGNNQPQHF	TGTGCCAGCCAGGCAGGGGGTAACAATCAGCCCCAGCATTTT
TRBV2	TRBD1	once	TRBJ1-4	CASGTGDEKLFF	TGTGCCAGCGGGACAGGGGATGAAAAACTGTTTTTT
TRBV18	NA	NA	TRBJ1-2	CASSPGAGTLRYTF	TGTGCCAGCTCACCGGGGGCAGGCACTTTGAGGTACACCTTC
TRBV5-1	NA	NA	TRBJ2-1	CASSSTSPKVNEQFF	TGCGCCAGCAGCAGTACTAGCCCGAAGGTCAATGAGCAGTTCTTC
TRBV25-1	TRBD1	NA	TRBJ1-2	CASSARTGDPYGYTF	TGTGCCAGCAGTGCACGGACAGGCGACCCCTATGGCTACACCTTC
TRBV4-1	TRBD1	NA	TRBJ1-4	CASSQAPGGHEKLFF	TGCGCCAGCAGCCAGGCGCCAGGGGGCCATGAAAAACTGTTTTTT
TRBV5-1	NA	NA	TRBJ2-5	CASSYWGIQETQYF	TGCGCCAGCAGCTACTGGGGCATCCAAGAGACCCAGTACTTC
TRBV28	NA	once	TRBJ2-5	CASSLGGAQETQYF	TGTGCCAGCAGTTTAGGGGGGGCTCAAGAGACCCAGTACTTC
TRBV7-3	TRBD2	NA	TRBJ2-3	CASSLSGGVTDTQYF	TGTGCCAGCAGCCTCAGCGGGGGGGTCACAGATACGCAGTATTTT
TRBV7-2	NA	NA	TRBJ1-2	CASSEAGGWYGYTF	TGTGCCAGCAGCGAGGCGGGGGGCTGGTATGGCTACACCTTC
TRBV5-1	TRBD1	NA	TRBJ1-1	CASRLTGPNTEAFF	TGCGCCAGCAGGTTGACAGGGCCGAACACTGAAGCTTTCTTT
TRBV7-3	NA	NA	TRBJ2-1	CASSLWQGLVNEQFF	TGTGCCAGCAGCTTATGGCAGGGACTCGTCAATGAGCAGTTCTTC
TRBV19	NA	NA	TRBJ1-2	CASSIDLSGYGYTF	TGTGCCAGTAGTATAGATCTATCCGGCTATGGCTACACCTTC
TRBV14	TRBD2	NA	TRBJ2-3	CASSRGSVTDTQYF	TGTGCCAGCAGCCGCGGGAGTGTTACAGATACGCAGTATTTT
TRBV7-6	NA	NA	TRBJ1-5	CASSRGPGGVYSNQPQHF	TGTGCCAGCAGCCGAGGGCCCGGGGGGGTATATAGCAATCAGCCCCAGCATTTT
TRBV5-1	TRBD1	NA	TRBJ1-1	CASSGTASTEAFF	TGCGCCAGCAGTGGGACAGCAAGCACTGAAGCTTTCTTT
TRBV28	TRBD1	NA	TRBJ1-2	CASSLSGYRGGYTF	TGTGCCAGCAGTTTATCCGGCTACAGGGGTGGCTACACCTTC
TRBV3-1/TRBV3-2	TRBD2	NA	TRBJ2-5	CASSPGLAGAVAQYF	TGTGCCAGCAGCCCGGGACTAGCGGGGGCCGTTGCCCAGTACTTC
TRBV28	NA	NA	TRBJ2-5	CACRLGWRETQYF	TGTGCCTGCCGACTTGGGTGGCGAGAGACCCAGTACTTC
TRBV9	NA	NA	TRBJ1-1	CASSAGQTTEAFF	TGTGCCAGCAGCGCCGGACAGACCACTGAAGCTTTCTTT